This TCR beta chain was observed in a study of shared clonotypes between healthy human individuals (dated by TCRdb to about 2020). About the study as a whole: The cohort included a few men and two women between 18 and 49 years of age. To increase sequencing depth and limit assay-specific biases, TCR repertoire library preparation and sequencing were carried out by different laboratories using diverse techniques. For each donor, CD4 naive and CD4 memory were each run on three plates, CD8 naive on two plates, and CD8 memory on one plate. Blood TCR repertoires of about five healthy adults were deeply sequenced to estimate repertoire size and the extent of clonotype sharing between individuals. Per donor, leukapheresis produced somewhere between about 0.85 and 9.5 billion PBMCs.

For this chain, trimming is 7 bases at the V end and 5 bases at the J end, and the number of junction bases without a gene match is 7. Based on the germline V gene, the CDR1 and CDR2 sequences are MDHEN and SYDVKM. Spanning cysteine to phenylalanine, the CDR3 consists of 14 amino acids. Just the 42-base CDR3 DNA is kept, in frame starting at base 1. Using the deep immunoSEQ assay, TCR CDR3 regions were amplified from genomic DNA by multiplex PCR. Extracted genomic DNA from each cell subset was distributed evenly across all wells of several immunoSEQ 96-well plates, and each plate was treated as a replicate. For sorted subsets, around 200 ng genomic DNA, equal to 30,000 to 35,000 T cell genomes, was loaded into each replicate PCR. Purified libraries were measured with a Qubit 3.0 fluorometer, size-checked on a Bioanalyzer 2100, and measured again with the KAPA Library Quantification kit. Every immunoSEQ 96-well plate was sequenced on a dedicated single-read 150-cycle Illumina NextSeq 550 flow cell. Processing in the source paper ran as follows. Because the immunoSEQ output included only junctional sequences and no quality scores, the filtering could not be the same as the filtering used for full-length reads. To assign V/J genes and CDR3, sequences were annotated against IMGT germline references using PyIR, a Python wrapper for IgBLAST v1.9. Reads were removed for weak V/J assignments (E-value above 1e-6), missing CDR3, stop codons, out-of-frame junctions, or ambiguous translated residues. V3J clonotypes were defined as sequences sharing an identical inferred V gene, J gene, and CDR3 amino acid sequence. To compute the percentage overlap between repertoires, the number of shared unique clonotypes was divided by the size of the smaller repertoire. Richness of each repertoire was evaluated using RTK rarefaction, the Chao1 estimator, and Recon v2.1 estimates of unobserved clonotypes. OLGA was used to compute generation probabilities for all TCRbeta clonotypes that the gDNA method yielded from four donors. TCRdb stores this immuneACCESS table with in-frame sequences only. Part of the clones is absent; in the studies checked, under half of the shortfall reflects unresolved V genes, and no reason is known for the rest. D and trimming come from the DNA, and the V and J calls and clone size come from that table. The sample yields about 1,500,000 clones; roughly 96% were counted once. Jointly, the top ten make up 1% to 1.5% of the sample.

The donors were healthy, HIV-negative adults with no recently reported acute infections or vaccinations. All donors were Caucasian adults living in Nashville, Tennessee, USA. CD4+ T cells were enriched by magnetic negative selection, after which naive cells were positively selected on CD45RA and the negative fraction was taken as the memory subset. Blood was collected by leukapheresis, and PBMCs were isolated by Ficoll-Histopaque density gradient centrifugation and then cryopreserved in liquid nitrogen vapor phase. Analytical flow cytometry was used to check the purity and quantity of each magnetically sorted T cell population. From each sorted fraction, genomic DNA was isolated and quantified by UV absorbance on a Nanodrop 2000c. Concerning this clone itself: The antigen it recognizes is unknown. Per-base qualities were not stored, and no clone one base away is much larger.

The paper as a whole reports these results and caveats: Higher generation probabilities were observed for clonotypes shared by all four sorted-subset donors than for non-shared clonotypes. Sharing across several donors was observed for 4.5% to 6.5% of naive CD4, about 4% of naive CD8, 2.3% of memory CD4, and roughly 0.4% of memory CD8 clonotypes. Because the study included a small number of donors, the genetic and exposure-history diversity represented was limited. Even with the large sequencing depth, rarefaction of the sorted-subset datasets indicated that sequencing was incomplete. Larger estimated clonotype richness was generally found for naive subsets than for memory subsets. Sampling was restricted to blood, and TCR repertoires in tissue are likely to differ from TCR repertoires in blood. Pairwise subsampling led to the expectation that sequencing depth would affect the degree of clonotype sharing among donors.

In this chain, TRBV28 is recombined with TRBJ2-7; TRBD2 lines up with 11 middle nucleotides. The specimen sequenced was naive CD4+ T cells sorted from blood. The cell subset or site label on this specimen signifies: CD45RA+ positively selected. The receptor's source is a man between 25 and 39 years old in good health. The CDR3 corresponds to CASTLTSGDHEQYF. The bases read TGTGCCAGCACCCTGACTAGCGGGGATCACGAGCAGTACTTC.